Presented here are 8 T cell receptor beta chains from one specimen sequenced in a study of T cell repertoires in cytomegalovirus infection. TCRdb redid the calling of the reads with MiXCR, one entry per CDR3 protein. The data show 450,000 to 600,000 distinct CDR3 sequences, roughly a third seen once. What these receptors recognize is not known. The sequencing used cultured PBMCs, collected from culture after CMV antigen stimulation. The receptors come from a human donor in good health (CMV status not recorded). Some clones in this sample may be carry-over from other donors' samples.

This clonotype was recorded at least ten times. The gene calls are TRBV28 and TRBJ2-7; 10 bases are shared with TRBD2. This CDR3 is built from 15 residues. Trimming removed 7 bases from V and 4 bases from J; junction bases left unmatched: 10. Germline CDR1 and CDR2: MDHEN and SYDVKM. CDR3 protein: CASTLIAGGLYEQYF. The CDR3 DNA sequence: TGTGCCAGCACCCTAATAGCGGGAGGTTTGTACGAGCAGTACTTC.

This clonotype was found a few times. CDR3 residues: CAISSQGVETEAFF. The CDR3 DNA is TGTGCCATCAGTTCACAGGGGGTGGAAACTGAAGCTTTCTTT. The chain combines TRBV10-3 with TRBJ1-1; TRBD1 matches 8 bases. The CDR3 contains 14 residues. CDR1 is ENHRY, CDR2 SYGVKD, per germline. V shed 5 bases and J 5 bases; nucleotides not matched to a gene: 7.

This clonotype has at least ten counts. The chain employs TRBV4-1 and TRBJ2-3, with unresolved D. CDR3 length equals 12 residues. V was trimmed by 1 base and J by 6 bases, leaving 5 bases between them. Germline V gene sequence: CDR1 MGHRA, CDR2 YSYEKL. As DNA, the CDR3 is TGCGCCAGCAGCCAAGCGGCGGATACGCAGTATTTT. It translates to CASSQAADTQYF.

The CDR3 here is CASSLRTGGLTNEKLFF. The CDR3 nucleotides are TGTGCCAGCAGCTTAAGGACAGGGGGCCTGACTAATGAAAAACTGTTTTTT. V usage is TRBV5-8 and J usage is TRBJ1-4; 11 positions match TRBD1. The CDR3 loop spans 17 amino acids. Trimming at V came to 2 bases and at J to 2 bases, leaving 5 bases not matched to a gene. Germline V lookup: CDR1 SGHTS, CDR2 YDEGEE.

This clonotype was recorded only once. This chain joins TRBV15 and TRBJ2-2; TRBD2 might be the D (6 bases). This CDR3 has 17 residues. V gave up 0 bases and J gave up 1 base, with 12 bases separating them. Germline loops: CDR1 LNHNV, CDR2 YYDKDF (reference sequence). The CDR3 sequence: CATSRDRNSGNTGELFF. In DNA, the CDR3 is TGTGCCACCAGCAGAGATCGGAATAGCGGGAACACCGGGGAGCTGTTTTTT.

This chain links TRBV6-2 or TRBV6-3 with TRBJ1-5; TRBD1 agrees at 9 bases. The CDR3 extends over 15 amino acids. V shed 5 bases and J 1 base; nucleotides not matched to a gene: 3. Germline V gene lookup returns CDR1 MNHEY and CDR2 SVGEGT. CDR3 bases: TGTGCCAGCAGTCGTGGACAGGGGAGCAATCAGCCCCAGCATTTT. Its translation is CASSRGQGSNQPQHF.

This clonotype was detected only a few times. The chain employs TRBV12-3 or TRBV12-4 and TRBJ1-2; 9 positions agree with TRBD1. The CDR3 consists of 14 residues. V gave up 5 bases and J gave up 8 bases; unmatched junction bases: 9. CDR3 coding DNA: TGTGCCAGCAGTCTTCGGACAGGGGTGATAGGCTACACCTTC. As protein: CASSLRTGVIGYTF.

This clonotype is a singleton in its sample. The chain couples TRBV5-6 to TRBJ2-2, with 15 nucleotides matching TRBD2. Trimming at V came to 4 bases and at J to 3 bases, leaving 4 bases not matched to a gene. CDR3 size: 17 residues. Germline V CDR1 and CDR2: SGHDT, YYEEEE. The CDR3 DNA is TGTGCCAGCAGCGGACTAGCGGGAGGGCCTGACACCGGGGAGCTGTTTTTT. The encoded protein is CASSGLAGGPDTGELFF.